The clone carrying this TCR beta chain appeared a few times. The V and J ends lost 5 bases and 5 bases, in that order; junction bases with no gene match: 10. The CDR3 is 16 amino acids. CDR1 and CDR2 (germline): MNHEY, SMNVEV (reference sequence). Unrecorded immune exposures were likely, despite nominal health at sampling. Vbeta (60) and Jbeta (13) primers were used in the PCR. Clones were read by immunoSEQ multiplex PCR, and TCRdb kept only the in-frame ones, dropping some. The data contain 110,000 to 150,000 clones, about a tenth of them singletons. This record belongs to a study of cytomegalovirus exposure and HLA in healthy donors.

This receptor was taken from a male donor in good health and CMV-seronegative. The chain employs TRBV27 and TRBJ1-4; 8 bases map to TRBD1. Sequencing input: PBMCs. CDR3 coding DNA: TGTGCCAGCAGTCCCCTACCTTGGACAGGGAATGAAAAACTGTTTTTT. Amino acid sequence: CASSPLPWTGNEKLFF.